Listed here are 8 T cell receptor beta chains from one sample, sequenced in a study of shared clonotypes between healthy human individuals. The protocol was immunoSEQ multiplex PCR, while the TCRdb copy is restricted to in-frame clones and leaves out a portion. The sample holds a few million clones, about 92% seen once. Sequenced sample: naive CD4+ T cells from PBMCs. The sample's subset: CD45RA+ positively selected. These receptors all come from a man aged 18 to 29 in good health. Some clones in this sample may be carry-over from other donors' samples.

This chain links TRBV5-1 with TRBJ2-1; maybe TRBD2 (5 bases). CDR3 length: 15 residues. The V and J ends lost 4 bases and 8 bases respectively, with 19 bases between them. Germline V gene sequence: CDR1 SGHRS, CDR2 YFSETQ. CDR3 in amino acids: CASSRMKLGGYEQFF. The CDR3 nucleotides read TGCGCCAGCAGCCGGATGAAACTAGGCGGGTATGAGCAGTTCTTC.

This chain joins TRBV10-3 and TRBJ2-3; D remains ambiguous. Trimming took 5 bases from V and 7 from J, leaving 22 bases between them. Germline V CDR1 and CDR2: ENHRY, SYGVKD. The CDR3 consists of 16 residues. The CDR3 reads CAISFDVVAPTNTQYF. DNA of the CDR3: TGTGCCATCAGTTTTGACGTTGTGGCCCCCACGAATACGCAGTATTTT.

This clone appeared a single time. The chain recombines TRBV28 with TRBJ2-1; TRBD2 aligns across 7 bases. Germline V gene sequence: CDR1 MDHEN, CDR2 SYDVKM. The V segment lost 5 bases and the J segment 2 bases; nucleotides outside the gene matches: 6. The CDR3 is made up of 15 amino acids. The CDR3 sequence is CASSPSGGPYNEQFF. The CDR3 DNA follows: TGTGCCAGCAGTCCTAGCGGAGGTCCCTACAATGAGCAGTTCTTC. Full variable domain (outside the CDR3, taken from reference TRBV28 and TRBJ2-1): DVKVTQSSRYLVKRTGEKVFLECVQDMDHENMFWYRQDPGLGLRLIYFSYDVKMKEKGDIPEGYSVSREKKERFSLILESASTNQTSMYLCASSPSGGPYNEQFFGPGTRLTVL.

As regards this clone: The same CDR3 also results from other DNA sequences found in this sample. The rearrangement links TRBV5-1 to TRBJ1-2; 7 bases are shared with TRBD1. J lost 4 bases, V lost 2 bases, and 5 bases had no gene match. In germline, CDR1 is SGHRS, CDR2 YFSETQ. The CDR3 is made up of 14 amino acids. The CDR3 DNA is TGCGCCAGCAGCTTCGACAGGGAAGGCTATGGCTACACCTTC. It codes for CASSFDREGYGYTF. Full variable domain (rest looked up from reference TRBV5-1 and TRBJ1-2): KAGVTQTPRYLIKTRGQQVTLSCSPISGHRSVSWYQQTPGQGLQFLFEYFSETQRNKGNFPGRFSGRQFSNSRSEMNVSTLELGDSALYLCASSFDREGYGYTFGSGTRLTVV.

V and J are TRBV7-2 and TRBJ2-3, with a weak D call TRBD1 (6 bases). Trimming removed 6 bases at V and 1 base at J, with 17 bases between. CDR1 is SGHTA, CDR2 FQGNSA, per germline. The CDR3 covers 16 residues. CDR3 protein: CASRSKKGVGTDTQYF. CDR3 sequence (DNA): TGTGCCAGCAGGTCGAAGAAGGGGGTCGGCACAGATACGCAGTATTTT.

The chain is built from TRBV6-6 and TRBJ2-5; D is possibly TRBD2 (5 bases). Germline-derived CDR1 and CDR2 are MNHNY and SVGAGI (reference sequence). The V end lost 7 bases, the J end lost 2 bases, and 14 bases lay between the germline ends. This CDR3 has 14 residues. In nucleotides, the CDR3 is TGTGCCAGCACAATCAGAGGGCGGCAAGAGACCCAGTACTTC. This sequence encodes CASTIRGRQETQYF.

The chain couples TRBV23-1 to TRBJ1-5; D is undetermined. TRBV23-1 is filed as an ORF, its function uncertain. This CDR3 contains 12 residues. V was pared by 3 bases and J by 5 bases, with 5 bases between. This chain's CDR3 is CASSHLDQPQHF. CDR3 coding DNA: TGCGCCAGCAGTCATTTGGATCAGCCCCAGCATTTT.

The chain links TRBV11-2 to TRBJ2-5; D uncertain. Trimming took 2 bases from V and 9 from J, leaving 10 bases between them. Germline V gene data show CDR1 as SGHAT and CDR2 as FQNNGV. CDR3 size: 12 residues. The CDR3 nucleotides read TGTGCCAGCAGCTTACGTGACCGACCCCAGTACTTC. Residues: CASSLRDRPQYF. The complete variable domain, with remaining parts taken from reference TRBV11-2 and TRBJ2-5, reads EAGVAQSPRYKIIEKRQSVAFWCNPISGHATLYWYQQILGQGPKLLIQFQNNGVVDDSQLPKDRFSAERLKGVDSTLKIQPAKLEDSAVYLCASSLRDRPQYFGPGTRLLVL.